This note documents a single T cell receptor beta chain sequence. As yet, its antigen is unknown. The TCR beta cDNA libraries carried unique molecular identifiers. TCRdb reprocessed the PCR reads with MiXCR, giving one entry per CDR3 protein. The sample records roughly 540,000 distinct CDR3 sequences, 34% being singletons. This specimen belongs to a study of post-analysis software for immune sequencing data. Whole-study findings and limits: Controls significantly exceeded multiple sclerosis patients in normalized Chao1 diversity. Four or five TRBV segments (TRBV5-6, TRBV5-1 and TRBV20-1 among them) occurred more frequently in patients than in controls.

This CDR3 spans 14 amino acids. Trimming cost V 0 bases and J 3 bases, with 11 bases left between them. CDR1 is DFQATT and CDR2 is SNEGSKA in the germline V gene (reference sequence). Sequenced: blood. The clonotype originates from a girl aged 2 to 17 with multiple sclerosis. The chain recombines TRBV20-1 with TRBJ1-1; D remains unclear. The CDR3 sequence: CSARDHGRDTEAFF. CDR3 DNA sequence: TGCAGTGCTAGAGATCACGGGAGGGACACTGAAGCTTTCTTT.